Presented here are 21 T cell receptor beta chains from one specimen sequenced in a study of vaccination and CD4 T cells after COVID-19. These TCRs' antigens remain unknown. The treatment here: roughly 11-day PBMC culture with coronavirus spike peptide pools or control peptides (ViraFEST assay). The collection of CD4+ T cells from the unexposed donor took place before the COVID-19 pandemic (2011-2018). Sequence data for DNA of cultured CD4+ T cells were generated by the Oncomine TCR Beta short-read assay. MiXCR, applied by TCRdb to the PCR reads, yields one record per CDR3 protein. The sample carries about 7,800 distinct CDR3 sequences, about three fifths recorded once. Sequencing was performed on CD4+ T cells from blood, cultured in vitro. The receptors come from a human donor in good health.

This clonotype was detected a few times. This sequence joins TRBV7-2 and TRBJ2-5; TRBD2 matches 13 bases. J was trimmed by 5 bases and V by 5 bases; bases with no gene match: 5. Germline V lookup: CDR1 SGHTA, CDR2 FQGNSA. This CDR3 is built from 15 residues. For the CDR3, the DNA is TGTGCCAGCAGCCCGACTAGCGGGGGGCGGGAGACCCAGTACTTC. This translates into CASSPTSGGRETQYF.

The chain links TRBV5-1 to TRBJ1-5; D perhaps matches TRBD1 (5 bases). Germline CDR1 SGHRS, CDR2 YFSETQ. The V end lost 4 bases, the J end lost 2 bases, and 10 bases lay between the germline ends. The CDR3 sequence is 14 residues long. Here the CDR3 reads CASSPGTGNQPQHF. CDR3 DNA sequence: TGCGCCAGCAGCCCCGGGACGGGCAATCAGCCCCAGCATTTT.

Only a few counts were recorded for this clonotype. This chain uses TRBV11-2 with TRBJ1-1; D remains ambiguous. Between the trimmed V and J ends, which lost 4 bases and 6 bases, there was a span of 18 bases. The CDR3 spans 15 residues. Germline V gene sequence: CDR1 SGHAT, CDR2 FQNNGV. Here the CDR3 DNA reads TGTGCCAGCAGCTCCACCATGAAGGGTAACCCTGAAGCTTTCTTT. Translated: CASSSTMKGNPEAFF.

In this sample, this clonotype turned up a few times. V is TRBV20-1 and J is TRBJ1-1; D may be TRBD1 (6 bases). Trimming took 0 bases from V and 1 from J, leaving 15 bases between them. The CDR3 runs 16 residues. The germline V gene encodes CDR1 DFQATT and CDR2 SNEGSKA (reference sequence). CDR3 coding DNA: TGCAGTGCTAGAGATACCGGGGGCGCACAGAACACTGAAGCTTTCTTT. Residues: CSARDTGGAQNTEAFF.

This clonotype has just a few counts. The chain couples TRBV21-1 to TRBJ2-7; no DNA check was done on the table's D call, TRBD1. TRBV21-1 counts as a pseudogene. This CDR3 contains 16 residues. CDR3 DNA sequence: TGTGCCAGCAGCACAGTAGGGGACAGGGAGCTCTACGAGCAGTACTTC. This encodes CASSTVGDRELYEQYF.

This rearrangement joins TRBV6-1 to TRBJ1-5; D is undetermined. The germline V gene has CDR1 MNHNS and CDR2 SASEGT. The CDR3 covers 14 residues. The V gene lost 1 base and the J gene lost 3 bases, with 7 bases spanning the gap. The CDR3 loop reads CASSEGVVNQPQHF. In DNA form, the CDR3 reads TGTGCCAGCAGTGAAGGGGTAGTCAATCAGCCCCAGCATTTT.

This clonotype has more than one count but fewer than ten. The chain links TRBV6-5 to TRBJ2-2; D not resolved. V gave up 2 bases and J gave up 3 bases, with 10 bases separating them. This CDR3 region has 15 residues. Germline V lookup: CDR1 MNHEY, CDR2 SVGAGI. Here the CDR3 DNA reads TGTGCCAGCAGTTACGGCCAGCCCCACACCGGGGAGCTGTTTTTT. Protein product: CASSYGQPHTGELFF.

This clonotype is a singleton in its sample. The V call is TRBV7-2, the J call TRBJ2-1; D is ambiguous. The CDR3 loop spans 12 amino acids. Germline V CDR1 and CDR2: SGHTA, FQGNSA. V shed 5 bases and J shed 6 bases, with 8 bases lying between them. The CDR3 loop is CASSTYSNEQFF. The CDR3 coding sequence is TGTGCCAGCAGCACATACAGCAATGAGCAGTTCTTC.

The gene calls are TRBV7-2 and TRBJ2-5; 7 nucleotides match TRBD2. The CDR3 loop spans 14 amino acids. V lost 3 bases to trimming and J lost 3 bases; unmatched junction nucleotides: 4. Germline V gene lookup returns CDR1 SGHTA and CDR2 FQGNSA. The CDR3 region is CASSFQAGKETQYF. The DNA for the CDR3 is TGTGCCAGCAGCTTCCAAGCGGGGAAAGAGACCCAGTACTTC. Drawing the rest from reference TRBV7-2 and TRBJ2-5, the complete variable domain is GAGVSQSPSNKVTEKGKDVELRCDPISGHTALYWYRQSLGQGLEFLIYFQGNSAPDKSGLPSDRFSAERTGGSVSTLTIQRTQQEDSAVYLCASSFQAGKETQYFGPGTRLLVL.

The genes are TRBV7-9 and TRBJ1-5; D may be TRBD1 (6 bases). Germline V gene lookup returns CDR1 SEHNR and CDR2 FQNEAQ (reference sequence). V gave up 4 bases and J gave up 2 bases, with 12 bases separating them. The CDR3 runs 15 residues. In DNA form, the CDR3 reads TGTGCCAGCAGCTCACAGGGAATCGGCAATCAGCCCCAGCATTTT. This encodes CASSSQGIGNQPQHF.

The chain employs TRBV19 and TRBJ1-5; TRBD1 matches at 9 bases. The junction had 3 bases not matched to a gene; V was cut back by 5 bases and J by 4 bases. The CDR3 sequence is 14 residues long. Germline V gene data show CDR1 as LNHDA and CDR2 as SQIVND (reference sequence). CDR3 residues: CASSGTGYNQPQHF. CDR3 nucleotide sequence: TGTGCCAGTAGTGGGACAGGGTATAATCAGCCCCAGCATTTT.

The chain employs TRBV5-6 and TRBJ2-3; no definite D call. Trimming cost V 1 base and J 5 bases, with 8 bases left between them. This CDR3 comprises 13 residues. Germline V gives CDR1 SGHDT, CDR2 YYEEEE. The CDR3 DNA follows: TGTGCCAGCAGCTTGAACTACCGAGATACGCAGTATTTT. This codes for CASSLNYRDTQYF.

This clonotype was counted between two and nine times. The chain is built from TRBV6-1 and TRBJ1-6, with a tentative D call TRBD1 (5 bases). Trimming removed 5 bases at V and 8 bases at J, with 22 bases between. The CDR3 spans 17 residues. Germline V CDR1 and CDR2: MNHNS, SASEGT. CDR3 loop: CASSPSSKVGTDSPLHF. The CDR3 DNA follows: TGTGCCAGCAGTCCCTCCTCAAAGGTGGGGACCGATTCACCCCTCCACTTT.

This clonotype came up once. The chain combines TRBV6-2 or TRBV6-3 with TRBJ2-3, with D maybe TRBD2 (7 bases). Trimming left V 2 bases short and J 0 bases short, with 9 bases between. CDR3 length: 15 amino acids. Germline loops: CDR1 MNHEY, CDR2 SVGEGT. This CDR3 is CASSYGGASTDTQYF. CDR3 bases: TGTGCCAGCAGTTACGGGGGGGCTAGCACAGATACGCAGTATTTT.

The chain has TRBV7-8 and TRBJ2-7; 7 positions agree with TRBD1. Germline lookup yields CDR1 SGHVS and CDR2 FQNEAQ. The CDR3 has 15 amino acids. V trimming: 2 bases; J trimming: 5 bases; junction bases outside the gene matches: 9. CDR3 DNA sequence: TGTGCCAGCAGCTTATCGGACAGGTTTTCCGACGAGCAGTACTTC. Protein sequence: CASSLSDRFSDEQYF.

The rearrangement links TRBV27 to TRBJ1-4, with D hard to call. Trimming cost V 7 bases and J 6 bases, with 21 bases left between them. CDR1 and CDR2 from the germline V gene are MNHEY and SMNVEV (reference sequence). The CDR3 is 16 residues long. In nucleotides, the CDR3 is TGTGCCAGCACCACATTTATCGGGATTCGGCATGAAAAACTGTTTTTT. Its protein is CASTTFIGIRHEKLFF.

The CDR3 region is CSARDHPGRAGGYYEQYF. CDR3 DNA: TGCAGTGCTAGAGACCACCCGGGGAGGGCGGGAGGCTACTACGAGCAGTACTTC. V gene TRBV20-1 combines with J gene TRBJ2-7; 8 bases are a match to TRBD2. Germline trimming cut 0 bases from V and 3 bases from J; bases unmatched to any gene: 16. Germline V CDR1 and CDR2: DFQATT, SNEGSKA (reference sequence). This CDR3 region has 18 residues.

The chain recombines TRBV20-1 with TRBJ2-3; D not certain. The CDR3 runs to 11 residues. V was clipped by 2 bases and J by 3 bases, with 3 bases between them. In germline, CDR1 is DFQATT, CDR2 SNEGSKA (reference sequence). The CDR3 here is CSARRTDTQYF. Here the CDR3 DNA reads TGCAGTGCTAGACGGACAGATACGCAGTATTTT.

In this sample, this clonotype turned up a few times. The genes are TRBV30 and TRBJ2-3; D uncertain. The CDR3 spans 10 residues. Trimming took 3 bases from V and 6 from J, leaving 4 bases between them. Per germline, CDR1 GTSNPN and CDR2 SVGIG (reference sequence). The DNA for the CDR3 is TGTGCCTGGAGAATGGATACGCAGTATTTT. Translating gives CAWRMDTQYF.

The chain recombines TRBV2 with TRBJ2-7, with D possibly matching TRBD1 (6 bases). V lost 2 bases and J 2 bases, leaving 10 bases between the germline ends. The germline gives CDR1 SNHLY, CDR2 FYNNEI. The CDR3 consists of 14 residues. The chain's CDR3 is CASSESDRAYEQYF. In DNA, the CDR3 is TGTGCCAGCAGTGAATCGGACAGAGCCTACGAGCAGTACTTC. The whole variable domain, remainder taken from reference TRBV2 and TRBJ2-7, is EPEVTQTPSHQVTQMGQEVILRCVPISNHLYFYWYRQILGQKVEFLVSFYNNEISEKSEIFDDQFSVERPDGSNFTLKIRSTKLEDSAMYFCASSESDRAYEQYFGPGTRLTVT.

The J gene is TRBJ1-1, the V gene TRBV6-5; D not certain. Trimming removed 3 bases from V and 1 base from J, with 12 bases in between. Germline-derived CDR1 and CDR2 are MNHEY and SVGAGI. This CDR3 comprises 15 residues. Written as DNA, the CDR3 is TGTGCCAGCAGTTATGGCAGTACCTCGAACACTGAAGCTTTCTTT. Translated, it gives CASSYGSTSNTEAFF.